This passage covers 28 T cell receptor beta chains from one sample sequenced in a study of blood T cell repertoires in COVID-19. Clones were sequenced by immunoSEQ multiplex PCR, and TCRdb holds only the in-frame ones, with some missing. The sample holds 150,000 to 200,000 clones, 81% seen once. Sequencing was carried out using peripheral blood. These receptors all stem from a man aged 55 to 70 with active or convalescent COVID-19.

In regard to this clone: Other nucleotide sequences from this sample produce the same CDR3. The chain uses TRBV3-1 (or the pseudogene TRBV3-2) and TRBJ2-5; a weak D match, TRBD2 (5 bases). Trimming took 4 bases from V and 2 from J, leaving 8 bases between them. Germline CDR1 and CDR2: LGHDT and YNNKEL (reference sequence). The CDR3 is 13 residues long. The CDR3 region has the DNA TGTGCCAGCAGCCTCGGCGGGCAAGAGACCCAGTACTTC. Protein sequence: CASSLGGQETQYF.

The rearrangement links TRBV9 to TRBJ1-5; D is uncertain. The CDR3 contains 15 residues. Trimming took 2 bases from V and 1 from J, leaving 10 bases between them. Germline V gene sequence: CDR1 SGDLS, CDR2 YYNGEE. The chain's CDR3 is CASSVSGASNQPQHF. CDR3 DNA: TGTGCCAGCAGCGTGTCGGGTGCAAGCAATCAGCCCCAGCATTTT.

The chain has TRBV18 and TRBJ2-5, with TRBD1 identical over 10 bases. Germline V gene data show CDR1 as KGHSH and CDR2 as LQKENI. With V trimmed by 6 bases and J by 4 bases, 5 bases remained unmatched. The CDR3 totals 14 residues. The chain's CDR3 is CASSRGQGGETQYF. In nucleotides, the CDR3 is TGTGCCAGCTCGCGCGGACAGGGGGGAGAGACCCAGTACTTC.

This clone was seen just once. The rearrangement joins TRBV29-1 to TRBJ2-1; a weak D match, TRBD1 (5 bases). Germline loops: CDR1 SQVTM, CDR2 ANQGSEA. With 7 bases removed from V and 0 bases from J, the gap between germline ends came to 16 bases. The CDR3 totals 15 residues. The CDR3 nucleotides read TGCAGCGCCTCGGCCCGCCAGGGCTCCTACAATGAGCAGTTCTTC. Translating it yields CSASARQGSYNEQFF.

The CDR3 DNA follows: TGTGCCAGCAGCTCTTTGACAGGGACTTCACTGTTTTTT. Translating gives CASSSLTGTSLFF. The V gene is TRBV7-2, the J gene TRBJ1-4, with TRBD1 identical over 7 bases. Germline CDR1 reads SGHTA; CDR2 reads FQGNSA. V trimming: 4 bases; J trimming: 13 bases; junction bases outside the gene matches: 9. This CDR3 contains 13 residues.

The chain links TRBV5-5 to TRBJ2-7; TRBD1 is a possible D gene (6 bases). Germline values: CDR1 SGHKS, CDR2 YYEKEE (reference sequence). This CDR3 comprises 14 residues. V lost 1 base and J 2 bases, leaving 10 bases between the germline ends. The CDR3 bases are TGTGCCAGCAGCTTGCGGACAGTAGCCTACGAGCAGTACTTC. This encodes CASSLRTVAYEQYF.

The CDR3 spells CASSWAGTGGREQYF. DNA of the CDR3: TGCGCCAGCAGCTGGGCCGGGACAGGTGGTCGCGAGCAGTACTTC. The rearrangement uses TRBV5-1 and TRBJ2-7; 8 bases line up with TRBD1. In germline, CDR1 is SGHRS, CDR2 YFSETQ. The CDR3 consists of 15 residues. The trim removed 3 bases at V and 6 bases at J, leaving 11 bases unmatched.

The chain uses TRBV14 and TRBJ2-5; D perhaps matches TRBD1 (5 bases). Germline lookup yields CDR1 SGHDN and CDR2 FVKESK. Trimming removed 0 bases at V and 0 bases at J, with 11 bases between. This CDR3 spans 16 amino acids. For the CDR3, the DNA is TGTGCCAGCAGCCAAGACAACAGGATTTACCAAGAGACCCAGTACTTC. It codes for CASSQDNRIYQETQYF.

The chain has TRBV5-4 and TRBJ2-7, with a weak D call TRBD1 (6 bases). Germline CDR1 reads SGHNT; CDR2 reads YYREEE (reference sequence). Trimming removed 4 bases from V and 5 bases from J, with 16 bases in between. The CDR3 consists of 14 residues. The CDR3 sequence is CASSPWTARDEQYF. As DNA, the CDR3 is TGTGCCAGCAGCCCGTGGACAGCCCGAGACGAGCAGTACTTC.

The chain employs TRBV5-4 and TRBJ1-2; weak D call: TRBD1 (5 bases). Germline lookup yields CDR1 SGHNT and CDR2 YYREEE (reference sequence). The CDR3 totals 16 residues. V dropped 4 bases and J dropped 3 bases, with 19 bases sitting between them. As DNA, the CDR3 is TGTGCCAGCAGCCGCGGTTTAGCAGGGAAAGACTATGGCTACACCTTC. It yields the protein CASSRGLAGKDYGYTF.

A single count supports this clone. This chain joins TRBV6-5 and TRBJ2-3, with a tentative D call TRBD2 (6 bases). The CDR3 is 14 residues long. From germline, CDR1 is MNHEY and CDR2 SVGAGI. Trimming cost V 6 bases and J 5 bases, with 15 bases left between them. CDR3 sequence: CASRQIAAGDTQYF. For the CDR3, the DNA is TGTGCCAGCAGGCAGATAGCGGCGGGAGATACGCAGTATTTT.

The table lists this clone with a count of one. The gene calls are TRBV5-1 and TRBJ1-3; the match to TRBD1 covers 7 bases. V lost 0 bases to trimming and J lost 2 bases; unmatched junction nucleotides: 5. Germline CDR1 SGHRS, CDR2 YFSETQ. The CDR3 sequence is 16 residues long. This CDR3 is CASSLARGKAGNTIYF. For the CDR3, the DNA is TGCGCCAGCAGCTTGGCCAGGGGGAAGGCTGGAAACACCATATATTTT.

The rearrangement links TRBV12-5 to TRBJ1-4; weak D call: TRBD1 (6 bases). Trimming stripped 5 bases from V and 4 bases from J, with 26 bases between. The CDR3 is 19 amino acids. Germline CDR1 is LGHNT and CDR2 is FRNRAP. CDR3 DNA: TGTGCTAGTGGTACCACCCTACAGGGAAGGGGTTACCTTAATGAAAAACTGTTTTTT. It is translated as CASGTTLQGRGYLNEKLFF.

V and J are TRBV25-1 and TRBJ2-1; 15 bases map to TRBD2. CDR3 length: 16 amino acids. Germline values: CDR1 MGHDK, CDR2 SYGVNS. V lost 1 base, J lost 8 bases, and 3 bases stayed unmatched. CDR3: CASSEWTSGRGDEQFF. CDR3 nucleotide sequence: TGTGCCAGCAGTGAATGGACTAGCGGGAGGGGGGATGAGCAGTTCTTC.

V usage is TRBV7-2 and J usage is TRBJ1-1, with D possibly matching TRBD1 (5 bases). The CDR3 extends over 12 amino acids. Trimming stripped 1 base from V and 8 bases from J, with 8 bases between. Germline V lookup: CDR1 SGHTA, CDR2 FQGNSA. CDR3 DNA sequence: TGTGCCAGCAGCTTAGGGGGGGAGGAAGCTTTCTTT. It is translated as CASSLGGEEAFF.

CDR3 DNA sequence: TGTGCCAGCAGCTCGAGACTAGCGAACAATGAGCAGTTCTTC. This encodes CASSSRLANNEQFF. The gene calls are TRBV11-2 and TRBJ2-1; 8 bases align to TRBD2. Trimming took 4 bases from V and 5 from J; bases not matched to a gene: 4. The CDR3 extends over 14 amino acids. Germline V gene data show CDR1 as SGHAT and CDR2 as FQNNGV.

The gene calls are TRBV6-6 and TRBJ1-1; 9 bases fit TRBD1. The germline gives CDR1 MNHNY, CDR2 SVGAGI (reference sequence). V lost 6 bases to trimming and J lost 5 bases; unmatched junction nucleotides: 7. The CDR3 length is 14 residues. The CDR3 bases are TGTGCCAGCAGAACCGGGACAGGGATAACTGAAGCTTTCTTT. It yields the protein CASRTGTGITEAFF.

This chain connects TRBV5-1 to TRBJ1-2, with TRBD1 matching over 8 bases. After removal of 4 bases from V and 4 bases from J, the junction contained 9 bases not matched to a gene. CDR3 length equals 15 residues. Germline lookup yields CDR1 SGHRS and CDR2 YFSETQ. This CDR3 reads CASSQNTGGSYGYTF. Written as DNA, the CDR3 is TGCGCCAGCAGCCAGAACACAGGGGGGTCCTATGGCTACACCTTC.

The chain couples TRBV28 to TRBJ1-5; a weak D match, TRBD1 (5 bases). The germline V gene has CDR1 MDHEN and CDR2 SYDVKM. This CDR3 contains 15 residues. V was clipped by 1 base and J by 1 base, with 8 bases between them. CDR3 amino acids: CASSLSDISNQPQHF. The CDR3 coding sequence is TGTGCCAGCAGTTTATCGGACATAAGCAATCAGCCCCAGCATTTT.

This clone has just one count. CDR3 coding DNA: TGCGCCAGCAGCCCACGGGCGGGTACTGGAAACACCATATATTTT. Translated, it gives CASSPRAGTGNTIYF. V gene TRBV5-1 combines with J gene TRBJ1-3; D gene uncertain. The ends were cut back, 4 bases at V and 2 bases at J, with 13 bases in the middle. The length of the CDR3 is 15 residues. CDR1 is SGHRS, CDR2 YFSETQ, per germline.

The chain uses TRBV6-5 and TRBJ1-2; 10 nucleotides match TRBD1. The CDR3 is 14 amino acids. CDR1 is MNHEY, CDR2 SVGAGI, per germline. V was clipped by 4 bases and J by 7 bases; unmatched bases: 6. In DNA form, the CDR3 reads TGTGCCAGCAGTTTCGGACAGGGGGGAGGTGGCTACACCTTC. This sequence encodes CASSFGQGGGGYTF.

V is TRBV14 and J is TRBJ1-2; D remains ambiguous. Trimming cost V 4 bases and J 8 bases, with 17 bases left between them. This CDR3 has 14 amino acids. The germline V gene has CDR1 SGHDN and CDR2 FVKESK. The DNA of the CDR3 is TGTGCCAGCAGCCCTCACGGCTCCGTGAGGGGCTACACCTTC. Amino acid sequence: CASSPHGSVRGYTF.

The J gene is TRBJ2-3, the V gene TRBV11-3; D call uncertain. Germline values: CDR1 SGHNT, CDR2 YENEEA. The CDR3 is made up of 14 amino acids. V gave up 3 bases and J gave up 4 bases, with 11 bases separating them. The CDR3 DNA sequence: TGTGCCAGCAGCTTTGGGCCCCGACCAGATACGCAGTATTTT. Translated, it gives CASSFGPRPDTQYF.

In its sample, this clone was seen once. V and J are TRBV28 and TRBJ1-1; D is undetermined. The CDR3 is 15 residues long. V was shortened by 6 bases and J by 1 base, with 15 bases between the two germline ends. The V gene's germline CDR1 is MDHEN and CDR2 SYDVKM. CDR3 coding DNA: TGTGCCAGCAGGCGTAGCGGACGGACGAACACTGAAGCTTTCTTT. Translation: CASRRSGRTNTEAFF.

About this clone itself: Distinct nucleotide sequences in the sample also encode this CDR3. V and J are TRBV19 and TRBJ2-7; possible D gene TRBD1, 6 bases. Germline CDR1 LNHDA, CDR2 SQIVND (reference sequence). The CDR3 consists of 13 residues. V lost 4 bases and J 1 base, leaving 8 bases between the germline ends. The CDR3 nucleotides read TGTGCCAGTAGTACAGGGGTGTCCTACGAGCAGTACTTC. Its translation: CASSTGVSYEQYF. The variable domain in full, completed from reference TRBV19 and TRBJ2-7, reads DGGITQSPKYLFRKEGQNVTLSCEQNLNHDAMYWYRQDPGQGLRLIYYSQIVNDFQKGDIAEGYSVSREKKESFPLTVTSAQKNPTAFYLCASSTGVSYEQYFGPGTRLTVT.

The chain is built from TRBV5-1 and TRBJ1-2; 8 bases align to TRBD1. Germline V lookup: CDR1 SGHRS, CDR2 YFSETQ. The CDR3 runs to 15 residues. J gave up 3 bases and V 3 bases, and 7 bases lay outside the gene matches. This chain's CDR3 is CASSSNRGEHYGYTF. In DNA form, the CDR3 reads TGCGCCAGCAGCTCAAACAGGGGGGAGCACTATGGCTACACCTTC.

The chain couples TRBV5-4 to TRBJ1-2; no reliable D call. The germline gives CDR1 SGHNT, CDR2 YYREEE (reference sequence). The CDR3 runs 15 residues. The V gene lost 4 bases and the J gene lost 8 bases, with 21 bases spanning the gap. The CDR3 is CASSPSQGGFEGYTF. The CDR3 DNA follows: TGTGCCAGCAGCCCCTCACAAGGAGGTTTCGAGGGCTACACCTTC.

This clone was seen only a few times. CDR3 bases: TGCGCCAGCAGCTCCCTTCTAGCGGGAGGGCCACGAACCGGGGAGCTGTTTTTT. The encoded protein is CASSSLLAGGPRTGELFF. The V and J genes are TRBV5-1 and TRBJ2-2, with TRBD2 identical over 12 bases. This CDR3 comprises 18 residues. V dropped 3 bases and J dropped 5; count of bases not matched to a gene: 11. Looked up from germline, CDR1 is SGHRS and CDR2 is YFSETQ.